The next 31 T cell receptor beta chains were all read from a single sample in a study of blood T cell repertoires in COVID-19. The table came from immunoSEQ multiplex PCR; TCRdb's copy has only in-frame clones and leaves some out. The data contain 140,000 or so clones, 75% to 85% of them seen just once; the ten biggest clones take up approximately 5.2%. Specimen: peripheral blood. The receptors derive from a woman between 65 and 79 years old with COVID-19, enrolled during active disease.

In its sample, this clone was seen once. The chain links TRBV4-3 to TRBJ1-2; D unclear. Looked up from germline, CDR1 is LGHNA and CDR2 is YSLEER. This CDR3 is built from 17 residues. The V gene lost 0 bases and the J gene lost 5 bases, with 19 bases spanning the gap. The CDR3 region is CASSQELLVRPTYGYTF. The CDR3 DNA sequence: TGCGCCAGCAGCCAAGAGTTACTCGTGCGTCCTACTTATGGCTACACCTTC.

The chain carries TRBV5-6 and TRBJ2-2; 8 bases are a match to TRBD1. V was pared by 5 bases and J by 4 bases, with 4 bases of the junction left unmatched. The CDR3 has 14 amino acids. Germline V gives CDR1 SGHDT, CDR2 YYEEEE. CDR3 sequence (DNA): TGTGCCAGCAGTAAACAGGGGGGCACCGGGGAGCTGTTTTTT. It specifies CASSKQGGTGELFF. Full variable domain (rest looked up from reference TRBV5-6 and TRBJ2-2): DAGVTQSPTHLIKTRGQQVTLRCSPKSGHDTVSWYQQALGQGPQFIFQYYEEEERQRGNFPDRFSGHQFPNYSSELNVNALLLGDSALYLCASSKQGGTGELFFGEGSRLTVL.

This chain links TRBV7-2 with TRBJ2-7, with D possibly TRBD1 on 6 matching bases. The V gene's germline CDR1 is SGHTA and CDR2 FQGNSA. This CDR3 is built from 13 residues. V gave up 1 base and J gave up 7 bases, with 11 bases separating them. The CDR3 nucleotides read TGTGCCAGCAGCTTAGGCAGGCAGGGGGAGCAGTACTTC. Its protein is CASSLGRQGEQYF.

The chain uses TRBV18 and TRBJ1-1; possible D gene TRBD1, 5 bases. The CDR3 extends over 16 amino acids. Trimming cost V 8 bases and J 11 bases, with 30 bases left between them. Germline CDR1 is KGHSH and CDR2 is LQKENI. CDR3 DNA: TGTGCCAGCACCTACACCGTTGGGGCGCGCGGCCCGGATGCTTTCTTT. Translated, it gives CASTYTVGARGPDAFF.

The CDR3: CASSLIGGGQGSTQYF. CDR3 DNA: TGTGCCAGCAGCTTAATTGGAGGCGGACAGGGTTCGACCCAGTACTTC. This chain uses TRBV7-8 with TRBJ2-5, with 8 bases identical to TRBD1. In germline, CDR1 is SGHVS, CDR2 FQNEAQ. The CDR3 is 16 residues long. With 2 bases clipped from V and 7 bases from J, the junction kept 12 bases outside the gene matches.

This rearrangement joins TRBV15 to TRBJ2-3; perhaps TRBD2 as D (5 bases). Germline assignment: CDR1 LNHNV and CDR2 YYDKDF (reference sequence). V was cut by 0 bases and J by 5 bases, with 21 bases left in between. The CDR3 runs 18 residues. The DNA of the CDR3 is TGTGCCACCAGCAGAGATCTGAGGACTGGCCCTCAGAAAGATACGCAGTATTTT. This sequence encodes CATSRDLRTGPQKDTQYF.

This chain uses TRBV7-3 with TRBJ2-5; weak D call: TRBD2 (6 bases). CDR3 length: 13 amino acids. V was trimmed by 2 bases and J by 5 bases, leaving 9 bases between them. Germline V lookup: CDR1 SGHTA, CDR2 FQGTGA. Here the CDR3 reads CASSLGAGETQYF. As DNA, the CDR3 is TGTGCCAGCAGCTTAGGGGCGGGGGAGACCCAGTACTTC.

V gene TRBV4-1 combines with J gene TRBJ2-5, with 9 bases matching TRBD1. The length of the CDR3 is 15 residues. Trimming cost V 4 bases and J 5 bases; bases outside gene matches: 8. The germline gives CDR1 MGHRA, CDR2 YSYEKL. CDR3: CASSRTGAGVETQYF. The CDR3 nucleotides read TGCGCCAGCAGCCGGACAGGGGCAGGAGTGGAGACCCAGTACTTC.

The rearrangement links TRBV5-1 to TRBJ1-1; 9 bases fit TRBD1. V dropped 4 bases and J dropped 3; count of bases not matched to a gene: 10. Germline lookup yields CDR1 SGHRS and CDR2 YFSETQ. CDR3 length equals 16 residues. CDR3 protein: CASSHNRGLTDTEAFF. CDR3 nucleotide sequence: TGCGCCAGCAGCCACAACAGGGGGCTCACGGACACTGAAGCTTTCTTT.

The chain joins TRBV19 to TRBJ1-5; a possible D gene is TRBD1 (5 bases). The CDR3 is made up of 14 amino acids. V lost 3 bases, J lost 7 bases, and 13 bases lay in between. Looked up from germline, CDR1 is LNHDA and CDR2 is SQIVND (reference sequence). The CDR3 is CASSISGSSQPQHF. The CDR3 DNA follows: TGTGCCAGTAGTATCTCAGGGTCATCGCAGCCCCAGCATTTT. The variable domain in full, with the rest retrieved from reference TRBV19 and TRBJ1-5, is DGGITQSPKYLFRKEGQNVTLSCEQNLNHDAMYWYRQDPGQGLRLIYYSQIVNDFQKGDIAEGYSVSREKKESFPLTVTSAQKNPTAFYLCASSISGSSQPQHFGDGTRLSIL.

Ten or more counts support this clone. V usage is TRBV7-3 and J usage is TRBJ1-6; 8 bases match TRBD1. Trimming at V came to 5 bases and at J to 8 bases, leaving 8 bases not matched to a gene. From germline, CDR1 is SGHTA and CDR2 FQGTGA. CDR3 length equals 15 residues. DNA for the CDR3: TGTGCCAGCAGCCCCGGGACAGGATCGTATTCACCCCTCCACTTT. Translating gives CASSPGTGSYSPLHF.

This clone came up once. The rearrangement joins TRBV7-8 to TRBJ1-6; 7 nucleotides align to TRBD1. The ends lost 0 bases at V and 4 bases at J; junction bases unmatched: 6. This CDR3 region has 17 residues. The germline V gene has CDR1 SGHVS and CDR2 FQNEAQ. DNA of the CDR3: TGTGCCAGCAGCTTAGCGCTGGACAGGACTTATAATTCACCCCTCCACTTT. It codes for CASSLALDRTYNSPLHF.

The rearrangement uses TRBV7-3 and TRBJ1-6; 7 nucleotides match TRBD1. This CDR3 spans 13 amino acids. Germline V gene data show CDR1 as SGHTA and CDR2 as FQGTGA. J was trimmed by 7 bases and V by 5 bases; bases with no gene match: 2. CDR3: CASSPGGNSPLHF. Written as DNA, the CDR3 is TGTGCCAGCAGCCCAGGGGGAAATTCACCCCTCCACTTT.

This chain connects TRBV19 to TRBJ2-3, with 10 bases matching TRBD2. Germline V gene sequence: CDR1 LNHDA, CDR2 SQIVND (reference sequence). V dropped 4 bases and J dropped 0; count of bases not matched to a gene: 4. The CDR3 consists of 16 residues. In DNA form, the CDR3 reads TGTGCCAGTAGTACCACAGCGGGAGGGAGCACAGATACGCAGTATTTT. This translates into CASSTTAGGSTDTQYF.

Only one count was recorded for this clone. The chain carries TRBV6-4 and TRBJ2-7; maybe TRBD2 (6 bases). Germline CDR1 is MRHNA and CDR2 is SNTAGT. V was clipped by 8 bases and J by 4 bases, with 15 bases between them. The length of the CDR3 is 13 residues. The DNA of the CDR3 is TGTGCCAGCCCCACCGGGACTCCTTACGAGCAGTACTTC. This translates into CASPTGTPYEQYF.

This chain connects TRBV19 to TRBJ1-2; D is unclear. CDR1 and CDR2 (germline): LNHDA, SQIVND (reference sequence). The CDR3 is 14 residues long. Trimming took off 7 bases at V and 4 bases at J, with 16 bases between the two ends. The DNA for the CDR3 is TGTGCCAGTACCAGGTGGGCAGATAGCTATGGCTACACCTTC. Its translation is CASTRWADSYGYTF.

V is TRBV9 and J is TRBJ2-1; D is undetermined. This CDR3 region has 13 residues. Germline CDR1 and CDR2: SGDLS and YYNGEE. Trimming removed 4 bases from V and 8 bases from J, with 13 bases in between. For the CDR3, the DNA is TGTGCCAGCAGCCCTACAGACGAAGATGAGCAGTTCTTC. Translation gives CASSPTDEDEQFF. Looking up the rest from reference TRBV9 and TRBJ2-1 gives the full variable domain: DSGVTQTPKHLITATGQRVTLRCSPRSGDLSVYWYQQSLDQGLQFLIQYYNGEERAKGNILERFSAQQFPDLHSELNLSSLELGDSALYFCASSPTDEDEQFFGPGTRLTVL.

The rearrangement links TRBV28 to TRBJ2-2, with D perhaps matching TRBD2 (5 bases). The germline CDR1 and CDR2 sequences are MDHEN and SYDVKM. CDR3 length equals 14 residues. V was trimmed by 5 bases and J by 4 bases, leaving 11 bases between them. CDR3 region: CASSEPRGTGELFF. The CDR3 DNA sequence: TGTGCCAGCAGTGAGCCCCGGGGCACCGGGGAGCTGTTTTTT.

V usage is TRBV6-5 and J usage is TRBJ2-7, with TRBD2 matching over 7 bases. With V trimmed by 0 bases and J by 2 bases, 7 bases remained unmatched. This CDR3 has 16 residues. Germline CDR1 MNHEY, CDR2 SVGAGI. DNA for the CDR3: TGTGCCAGCAGTTACTCGACCGCGGGGGTCACCTACGAGCAGTACTTC. Translation gives CASSYSTAGVTYEQYF.

The rearrangement links TRBV3-1 (or the pseudogene TRBV3-2) to TRBJ1-1; D uncertain. Germline CDR1 and CDR2: LGHDT and YNNKEL (reference sequence). V was trimmed by 4 bases and J by 4 bases, leaving 13 bases between them. The CDR3 consists of 14 residues. The CDR3 sequence: CASSPNRRSTEAFF. The CDR3 coding sequence is TGTGCCAGCAGCCCAAATCGCCGGAGCACTGAAGCTTTCTTT.

The chain has TRBV5-1 and TRBJ2-3; 10 nucleotides agree with TRBD2. V trimming: 4 bases; J trimming: 6 bases; junction bases outside the gene matches: 11. The CDR3 sequence is 16 residues long. Germline assignment: CDR1 SGHRS and CDR2 YFSETQ. This chain's CDR3 is CASSLRRAGGADTQYF. CDR3 nucleotide sequence: TGCGCCAGCAGCCTGCGGCGAGCGGGGGGGGCGGATACGCAGTATTTT.

This chain connects TRBV7-2 to TRBJ2-2; D gene unclear. The germline gives CDR1 SGHTA, CDR2 FQGNSA. The CDR3 has 14 residues. Deletions cut 3 bases from V and 1 base from J, with 6 bases between. DNA of the CDR3: TGTGCCAGCAGCTTGGCGGTGAACACCGGGGAGCTGTTTTTT. Its protein is CASSLAVNTGELFF.

This clone was recorded a few times. J is TRBJ1-1 and V is TRBV10-3; no firm D call. Germline V CDR1 and CDR2: ENHRY, SYGVKD. Deletions cut 4 bases from V and 1 base from J, with 13 bases between. The CDR3 extends over 15 amino acids. Here the CDR3 DNA reads TGTGCCATCAGTGGGGCGCGCAGAACGAACACTGAAGCTTTCTTT. Its protein product is CAISGARRTNTEAFF.

V and J are TRBV6-2 or TRBV6-3 and TRBJ2-1; 9 positions match TRBD2. This CDR3 spans 16 amino acids. Germline CDR1 is MNHEY and CDR2 is SVGEGT. Trimming took 0 bases from V and 6 from J; bases not matched to a gene: 6. CDR3 DNA sequence: TGTGCCAGCAGTTACTCCGGGACTAGCACTGTCAATGAGCAGTTCTTC. Residues: CASSYSGTSTVNEQFF.

V is TRBV15 and J is TRBJ2-4; possible D gene TRBD2, 5 bases. V dropped 8 bases and J dropped 5 bases, with 10 bases sitting between them. The CDR3 length is 12 residues. Germline values: CDR1 LNHNV, CDR2 YYDKDF (reference sequence). Here the CDR3 DNA reads TGTGCCACCTTGGGTAGCGAAAACATTCAGTACTTC. This translates into CATLGSENIQYF.

The chain uses TRBV7-2 and TRBJ2-1; possibly TRBD2 for D (7 bases). Germline-derived CDR1 and CDR2 are SGHTA and FQGNSA. This CDR3 has 15 amino acids. V lost 5 bases to trimming and J lost 0 bases, with 11 bases between them. CDR3 region: CASSPGGSSYNEQFF. In DNA form, the CDR3 reads TGTGCCAGCAGCCCGGGGGGCAGCTCCTACAATGAGCAGTTCTTC.

This sequence joins TRBV11-2 and TRBJ2-7, with 8 bases matching TRBD2. Trimming took 4 bases from V and 0 from J; bases not matched to a gene: 2. Germline-derived CDR1 and CDR2 are SGHAT and FQNNGV. This CDR3 comprises 14 residues. The CDR3 coding sequence is TGTGCCAGCAGCTCCGCGGGGGGCTCCTACGAGCAGTACTTC. Translating it yields CASSSAGGSYEQYF.

The J gene is TRBJ1-1, the V gene TRBV6-5; TRBD1 matches at 7 bases. V gave up 6 bases and J gave up 3 bases; unmatched junction bases: 10. The CDR3 is 15 amino acids. Germline V gene data show CDR1 as MNHEY and CDR2 as SVGAGI. CDR3 DNA: TGTGCCAGCAGGACCGGGGCAGGGGGGCACACTGAAGCTTTCTTT. This sequence encodes CASRTGAGGHTEAFF.

The V gene is TRBV5-1, the J gene TRBJ2-3, with D perhaps TRBD1 (6 bases). There are 16 residues in the CDR3. CDR1 is SGHRS, CDR2 YFSETQ, per germline. Trimming took 0 bases from V and 2 from J, leaving 13 bases between them. The CDR3 nucleotides read TGCGCCAGCAGCTTGGTCGCCAGGGGCCCCACAGATACGCAGTATTTT. It specifies CASSLVARGPTDTQYF.

The chain links TRBV29-1 to TRBJ2-2; TRBD2 agrees at 12 bases. The CDR3 spans 16 residues. With 4 bases clipped from V and 6 bases from J, the junction kept 9 bases outside the gene matches. Germline-derived CDR1 and CDR2 are SQVTM and ANQGSEA. The CDR3 DNA reads TGCAGCGTTGCGTGGATGACTAGCGGGGGACCCGGGGAGCTGTTTTTT. Its protein product is CSVAWMTSGGPGELFF.

The chain uses TRBV6-5 and TRBJ1-2; D gene uncertain. The CDR3 spans 13 residues. V was cut by 0 bases and J by 6 bases, with 8 bases left in between. Germline V CDR1 and CDR2: MNHEY, SVGAGI. In DNA form, the CDR3 reads TGTGCCAGCAGTTACTCGAATGGCAATGGCTACACCTTC. Protein sequence: CASSYSNGNGYTF.